This T cell receptor beta chain stems from a study of T cells after yellow fever vaccination. TCRdb re-called the 5' RACE reads through MiXCR, storing one row per CDR3 protein. The repertoire consists of some 390,000 distinct CDR3 sequences, with 6% to 8% occurring once and the leading ten covering about 15%. The CDR3 runs to 14 residues. With 2 bases removed from V and 8 bases from J, the gap between germline ends came to 16 bases. CDR1 is SGHDT and CDR2 is YYEEEE in the germline V gene. This clonotype came up a few times. This TCR came from a man in his thirties or forties who received the YFV17D yellow fever vaccine. This chain joins TRBV5-6 and TRBJ2-5; a weak D match, TRBD1 (5 bases). The sequences come from PBMCs, collected 5 days after the yellow fever booster vaccination. The CDR3 coding sequence is TGTGCCAGCAGCTTCCGGAGTCCAGGGCAAACCCAGTACTTC. Encoded protein: CASSFRSPGQTQYF.